This TCR beta chain was sequenced in a study of blood T cell repertoires in COVID-19 (dated by TCRdb to 2018 to 2020). In terms of the full investigation: Samples from collaborators originated in the United States, Italy and Spain and spanned both the acute and convalescent phases of COVID-19. The dataset comprised deeply sampled blood TCRbeta repertoires from subjects exposed to, actively infected with, or recovered from COVID-19. The material from the prospective study consisted of cDNA or gDNA derived from T cells, B-cell-depleted T cells, or PBMCs. Sample metadata almost always included a de-identified subject ID, COVID-19 status, age in years and sex. Where available, HLA class I and class II types were taken from metadata supplied by the sample provider and were not determined by assay-based typing. A freely available public database, intended as a resource for researchers studying the immune response to SARS-CoV-2, is where the repertoires were released. The samples were drawn from two sources: the first 160 participants of the ongoing ImmuneRACE study, and 1,000 to 1,500 subjects contributed by 6 global collaborators. Overall results and qualifications from the work: How much clinical and demographic metadata was included differed by source and by participant, and the metadata was provided uncurated.

Reading the germline V gene gives CDR1 SGHRS and CDR2 YFSETQ. The CDR3, from cysteine to phenylalanine, totals 14 residues. The only DNA kept is the CDR3, 42 bases in frame from the first base. The junction shows trimming of 3 bases on V and 7 bases on J, plus 13 bases between the germline ends. The immunoSEQ Assay, a bias-controlled multiplex PCR, was used to amplify TCRbeta CDR3 regions from genomic DNA. On the study's bioinformatics: Within the assay, amplification of reference gene primers was used to estimate how many nucleated cells each sample contained. Sequence reads were collapsed and filtered to measure the absolute abundance of every unique TCRbeta CDR3 rearrangement. For each sample, productive Simpson clonality was calculated as the square root of Simpson's diversity index across productive rearrangements. Sourced from immuneACCESS, this table was stored by TCRdb with only in-frame sequences that have V and J called. A share of the clones is absent; for the studies checked, an unresolved V gene accounts for under half, and the remainder has no known explanation. The V and J calls and clone size are taken from that table; D and trimming were inferred from the DNA. The sample includes more than 120,000 clones, with about 91% observed a single time. The top ten hold roughly 30% of the sample.

Comments on this clone: Its antigen remains undetermined. There are no base qualities to consult, and no much larger clone falls within one base.

Collaborating institutions collected whole blood in K2EDTA tubes following their own protocols. For TCRbeta analysis, collaborators shipped samples as frozen whole blood, isolated PBMCs, or DNA extracted from either of those sample types. Recombination linked TRBV5-1 to TRBJ2-2; the D gene is perhaps TRBD1, from 6 matching bases. The sequence was collected from a human donor in a cohort sampled during active COVID-19. Input material: peripheral blood. DNA sequence: TGCGCCAGCAGCTGGAGACAGGTCGGCGGGGAGCTGTTTTTT. This is translated as CASSWRQVGGELFF.